This T cell receptor beta chain was identified in a study of beta chain features in type 1 diabetes. Study-wide points: Patients with Type 1 diabetes showed moderately but significantly shorter TCRB CDR3s in all four CD4+ subsets. Type 1 diabetes patients had VDJ junctions that carried fewer insertions and more deletions.

CDR1 is MNHEY and CDR2 is SVGAGI in the germline V gene. CDR3 length equals 13 residues. V was pared by 4 bases and J by 9 bases, with 13 bases between. To note about this clone: Its antigen remains unidentified.

The sequenced template was cDNA made from the entire isolated RNA. The protocol was immunoSEQ multiplex PCR, while the TCRdb copy is restricted to in-frame clones and leaves out a portion. The sample shows more than 300,000 clones, roughly 9.8% of them seen only once. This clonotype was obtained from a man between 25 and 39 years old with type 1 diabetes. This rearrangement joins TRBV6-5 to TRBJ1-5; D remains ambiguous. The source material was central memory CD4+ T cells from blood. CDR3 sequence reads: CASSSTVLVPQHF. CDR3 bases: TGTGCCAGCAGTTCTACAGTGCTCGTGCCCCAGCATTTT.